The clone carrying this T cell receptor beta chain appeared many times. What it recognizes is unknown. The authors produced cDNA by 5'RACE using 10-nucleotide random UMIs. TCRdb fed the 5' RACE reads into MiXCR, producing one record per CDR3 protein. The sample has about 66,000 distinct CDR3 sequences, less than 5.5% seen once. The sample is drawn from a study of neurological immune-mediated disorders. Study information: Multiple sclerosis patients numbering approximately 35 comprised roughly 31 relapsing-remitting and 3 secondary progressive patients. Study-wide results and limits: The multiple sclerosis repertoire cluster showed no association with any clinical or MRI feature. The authors stated that larger cohorts are needed.

Unsorted libraries came from 2 million PBMCs stored at -80 °C. This CDR3 is 15 amino acids long. The germline V and J ends were trimmed by 3 bases and 2 bases, with 15 bases remaining between them. CDR1 and CDR2 from the germline V gene are DFQATT and SNEGSKA (reference sequence). The source of this sequence is a man aged 25 to 40 with multiple sclerosis. The V and J genes are TRBV20-1 and TRBJ2-3; weak D call: TRBD2 (6 bases). The specimen was PBMCs. The CDR3 spells CSARNAGRSTDTQYF. The CDR3 region has the DNA TGCAGTGCTAGGAATGCGGGGCGATCCACAGATACGCAGTATTTT.